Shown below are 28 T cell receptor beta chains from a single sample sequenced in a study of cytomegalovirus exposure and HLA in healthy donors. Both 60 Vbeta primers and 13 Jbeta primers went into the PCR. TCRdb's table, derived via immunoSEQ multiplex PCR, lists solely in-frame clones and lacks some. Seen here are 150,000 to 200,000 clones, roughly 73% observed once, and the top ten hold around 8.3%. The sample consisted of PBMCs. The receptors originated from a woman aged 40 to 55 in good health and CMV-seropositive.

The CDR3 coding sequence is TGTGCCAGCAGCTTGGCCCTAGCGGGAGGGCCTTTTTACGAGCAGTACTTC. Encoded protein: CASSLALAGGPFYEQYF. The rearrangement links TRBV11-1 to TRBJ2-7; TRBD2 matches 12 bases. CDR3 length: 17 residues. The V gene's germline CDR1 is SGHAT and CDR2 FQDESV (reference sequence). Trimming at V came to 3 bases and at J to 4 bases, leaving 10 bases not matched to a gene.

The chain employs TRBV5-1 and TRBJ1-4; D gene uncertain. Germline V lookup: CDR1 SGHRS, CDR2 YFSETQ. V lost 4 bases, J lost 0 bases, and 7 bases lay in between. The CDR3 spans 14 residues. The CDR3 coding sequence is TGCGCCAGCAGCGAGGCAGCAACTAATGAAAAACTGTTTTTT. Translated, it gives CASSEAATNEKLFF.

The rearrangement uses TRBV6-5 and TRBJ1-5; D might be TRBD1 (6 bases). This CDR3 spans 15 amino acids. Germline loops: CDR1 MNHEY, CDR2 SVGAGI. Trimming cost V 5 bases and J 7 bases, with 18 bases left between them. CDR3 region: CASSPRGGAGQPQHF. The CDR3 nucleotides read TGTGCCAGCAGTCCCCGCGGGGGCGCCGGGCAGCCCCAGCATTTT.

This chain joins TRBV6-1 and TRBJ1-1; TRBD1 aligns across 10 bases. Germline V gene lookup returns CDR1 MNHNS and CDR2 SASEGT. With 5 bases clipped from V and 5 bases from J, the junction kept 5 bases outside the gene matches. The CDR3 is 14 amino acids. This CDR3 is CASSRQGADTEAFF. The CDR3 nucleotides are TGTGCCAGCAGTAGACAGGGGGCGGATACTGAAGCTTTCTTT.

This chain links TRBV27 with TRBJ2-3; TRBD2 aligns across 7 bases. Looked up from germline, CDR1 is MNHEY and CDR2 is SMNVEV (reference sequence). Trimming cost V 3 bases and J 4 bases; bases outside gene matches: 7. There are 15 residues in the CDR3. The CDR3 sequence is CASSFGGEGADTQYF. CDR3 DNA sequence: TGTGCCAGCAGTTTCGGCGGGGAGGGCGCAGATACGCAGTATTTT.

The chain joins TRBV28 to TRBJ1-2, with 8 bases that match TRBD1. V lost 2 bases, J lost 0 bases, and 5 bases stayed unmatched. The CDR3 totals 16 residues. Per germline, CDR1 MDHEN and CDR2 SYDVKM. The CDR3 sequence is CASSLEGTGANYGYTF. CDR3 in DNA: TGTGCCAGCAGTTTAGAAGGGACAGGAGCTAACTATGGCTACACCTTC.

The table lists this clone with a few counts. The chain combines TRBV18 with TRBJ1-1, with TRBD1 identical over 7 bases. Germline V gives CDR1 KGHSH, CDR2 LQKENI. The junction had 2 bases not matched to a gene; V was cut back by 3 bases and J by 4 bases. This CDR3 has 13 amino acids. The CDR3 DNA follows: TGTGCCAGCTCACCCAGGACAGGCACTGAAGCTTTCTTT. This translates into CASSPRTGTEAFF.

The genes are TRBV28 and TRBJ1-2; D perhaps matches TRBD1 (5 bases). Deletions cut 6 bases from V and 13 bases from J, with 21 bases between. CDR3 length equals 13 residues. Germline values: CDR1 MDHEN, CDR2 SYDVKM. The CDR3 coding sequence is TGTGCCAGCAGCGGACAATCCCGTTCGCCTTGCACCTTC. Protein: CASSGQSRSPCTF.

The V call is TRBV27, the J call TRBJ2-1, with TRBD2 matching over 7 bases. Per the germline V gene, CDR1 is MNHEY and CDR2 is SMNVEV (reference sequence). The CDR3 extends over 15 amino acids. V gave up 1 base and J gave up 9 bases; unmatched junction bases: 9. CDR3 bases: TGTGCCAGCAGTTTATTGGGGGAGGGCCCTAGTGAGCAGTTCTTC. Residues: CASSLLGEGPSEQFF.

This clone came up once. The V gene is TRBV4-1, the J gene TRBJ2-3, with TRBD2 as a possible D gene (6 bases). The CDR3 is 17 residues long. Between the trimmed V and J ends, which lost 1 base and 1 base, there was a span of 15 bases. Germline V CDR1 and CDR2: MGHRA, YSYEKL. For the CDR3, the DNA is TGCGCCAGCAGCCAAGGATTAGGGGACTTGGGCACAGATACGCAGTATTTT. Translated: CASSQGLGDLGTDTQYF.

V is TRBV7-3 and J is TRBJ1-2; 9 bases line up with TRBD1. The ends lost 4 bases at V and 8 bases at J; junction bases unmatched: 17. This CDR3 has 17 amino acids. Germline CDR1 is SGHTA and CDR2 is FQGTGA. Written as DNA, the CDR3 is TGTGCCAGCAGCTCTGGGGGGGGGACAGGGTTATTTTTGGGCTACACCTTC. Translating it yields CASSSGGGTGLFLGYTF. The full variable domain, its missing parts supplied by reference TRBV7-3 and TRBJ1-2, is GAGVSQTPSNKVTEKGKYVELRCDPISGHTALYWYRQSLGQGPEFLIYFQGTGAADDSGLPNDRFFAVRPEGSVSTLKIQRTERGDSAVYLCASSSGGGTGLFLGYTFGSGTRLTVV.

CDR3 sequence reads: CASSLLEGRAQYF. The CDR3 DNA reads as TGTGCCAGCAGTTTACTGGAGGGCCGGGCCCAGTACTTC. This chain joins TRBV27 and TRBJ2-5; D is possibly TRBD2 (6 bases). Germline V lookup: CDR1 MNHEY, CDR2 SMNVEV (reference sequence). This CDR3 comprises 13 residues. Trimming took off 2 bases at V and 9 bases at J, with 13 bases between the two ends.

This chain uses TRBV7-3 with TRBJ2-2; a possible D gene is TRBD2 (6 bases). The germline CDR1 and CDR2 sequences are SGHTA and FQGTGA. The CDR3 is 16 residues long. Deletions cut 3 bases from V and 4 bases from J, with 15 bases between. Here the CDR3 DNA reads TGTGCCAGCAGCTTTCTAGGGTCCGGGGGCACCGGGGAGCTGTTTTTT. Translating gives CASSFLGSGGTGELFF.

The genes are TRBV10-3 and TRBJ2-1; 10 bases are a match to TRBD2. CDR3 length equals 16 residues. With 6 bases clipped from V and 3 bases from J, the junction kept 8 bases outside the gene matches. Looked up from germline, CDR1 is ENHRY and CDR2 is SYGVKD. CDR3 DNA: TGTGCCATCAGGTCCCTCGGGACTAGCGACTACAATGAGCAGTTCTTC. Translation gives CAIRSLGTSDYNEQFF.

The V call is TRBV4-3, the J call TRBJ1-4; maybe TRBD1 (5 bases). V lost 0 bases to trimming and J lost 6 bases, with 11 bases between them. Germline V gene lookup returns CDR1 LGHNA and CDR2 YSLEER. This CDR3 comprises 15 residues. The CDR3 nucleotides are TGCGCCAGCAGCCAAGATACAGGCGCCGATGAAAAACTGTTTTTT. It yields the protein CASSQDTGADEKLFF.

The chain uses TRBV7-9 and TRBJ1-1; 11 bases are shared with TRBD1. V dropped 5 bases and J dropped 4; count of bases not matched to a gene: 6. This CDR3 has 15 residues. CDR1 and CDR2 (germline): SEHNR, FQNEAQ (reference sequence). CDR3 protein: CASSRRDRGSTEAFF. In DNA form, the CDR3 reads TGTGCCAGCAGCCGCCGGGACAGGGGGTCCACTGAAGCTTTCTTT. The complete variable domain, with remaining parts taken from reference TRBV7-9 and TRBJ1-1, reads DTGVSQNPRHKITKRGQNVTFRCDPISEHNRLYWYRQTLGQGPEFLTYFQNEAQLEKSRLLSDRFSAERPKGSFSTLEIQRTEQGDSAMYLCASSRRDRGSTEAFFGQGTRLTVV.

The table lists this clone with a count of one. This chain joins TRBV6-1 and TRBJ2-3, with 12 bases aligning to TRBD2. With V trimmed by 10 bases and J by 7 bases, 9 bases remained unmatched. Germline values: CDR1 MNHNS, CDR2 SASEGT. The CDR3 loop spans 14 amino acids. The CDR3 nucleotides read TGTGCCACCGCAACTGGGACTAGCGGGTATACGCAGTATTTT. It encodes CATATGTSGYTQYF.

CDR3: CASLDRTGTGELFF. For the CDR3, the DNA is TGTGCCAGCCTCGATAGGACAGGGACCGGGGAGCTGTTTTTT. The J gene is TRBJ2-2, the V gene TRBV2; 8 positions match TRBD1. J gave up 5 bases and V 8 bases, and 7 bases lay outside the gene matches. The CDR3 is 14 residues long. Germline CDR1 reads SNHLY; CDR2 reads FYNNEI.

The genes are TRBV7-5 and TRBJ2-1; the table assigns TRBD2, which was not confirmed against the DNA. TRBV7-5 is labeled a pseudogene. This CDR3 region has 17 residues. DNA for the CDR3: TGTGCCAGAAGCTTCGGAGCCCAAGACCCCTCCTACAATGAGCAGTTCTTC. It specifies CARSFGAQDPSYNEQFF.

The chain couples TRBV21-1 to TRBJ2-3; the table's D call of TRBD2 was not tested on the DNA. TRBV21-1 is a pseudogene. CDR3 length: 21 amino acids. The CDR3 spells CASSKEGPERTSDTSTDTQYF. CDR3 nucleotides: TGTGCCAGCAGCAAAGAGGGCCCGGAGAGGACTAGCGACACTAGCACAGATACGCAGTATTTT.

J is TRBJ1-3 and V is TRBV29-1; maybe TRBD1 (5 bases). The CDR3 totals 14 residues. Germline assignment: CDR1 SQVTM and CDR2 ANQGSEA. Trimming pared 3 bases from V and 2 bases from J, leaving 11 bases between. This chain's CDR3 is CSVDQGRPGNTIYF. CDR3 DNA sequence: TGCAGCGTTGACCAGGGCCGACCTGGAAACACCATATATTTT. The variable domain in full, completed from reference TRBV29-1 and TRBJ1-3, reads SAVISQKPSRDICQRGTSLTIQCQVDSQVTMMFWYRQQPGQSLTLIATANQGSEATYESGFVIDKFPISRPNLTFSTLTVSNMSPEDSSIYLCSVDQGRPGNTIYFGEGSWLTVV.

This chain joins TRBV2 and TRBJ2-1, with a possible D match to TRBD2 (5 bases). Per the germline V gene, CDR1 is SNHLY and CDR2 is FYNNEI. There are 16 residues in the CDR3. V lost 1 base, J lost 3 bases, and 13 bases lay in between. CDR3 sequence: CASSEEGLASYNEQFF. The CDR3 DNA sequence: TGTGCCAGCAGTGAAGAGGGCCTAGCTAGCTACAATGAGCAGTTCTTC.

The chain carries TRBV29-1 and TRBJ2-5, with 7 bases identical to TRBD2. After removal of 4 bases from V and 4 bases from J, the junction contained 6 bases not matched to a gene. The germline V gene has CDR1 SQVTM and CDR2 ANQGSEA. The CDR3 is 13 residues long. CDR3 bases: TGCAGCGTTGGCCCGGGGAGGGGAGAGACCCAGTACTTC. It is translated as CSVGPGRGETQYF.

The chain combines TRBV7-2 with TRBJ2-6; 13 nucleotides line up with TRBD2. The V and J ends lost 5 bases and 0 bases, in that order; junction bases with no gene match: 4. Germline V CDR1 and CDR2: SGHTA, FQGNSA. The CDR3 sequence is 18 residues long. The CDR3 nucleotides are TGTGCCAGCAGCGGTGGACTAGCGGGGGCCTCTGGGGCCAACGTCCTGACTTTC. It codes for CASSGGLAGASGANVLTF.

CDR3 loop: CASSAPGQVYNEQFF. In DNA form, the CDR3 reads TGTGCCAGCAGCGCCCCGGGACAGGTTTACAATGAGCAGTTCTTC. This rearrangement joins TRBV2 to TRBJ2-1; the match to TRBD1 covers 8 bases. V shed 6 bases, J shed 4 bases, and the junction held 8 bases outside the gene matches. The CDR3 totals 15 residues. Germline lookup yields CDR1 SNHLY and CDR2 FYNNEI.

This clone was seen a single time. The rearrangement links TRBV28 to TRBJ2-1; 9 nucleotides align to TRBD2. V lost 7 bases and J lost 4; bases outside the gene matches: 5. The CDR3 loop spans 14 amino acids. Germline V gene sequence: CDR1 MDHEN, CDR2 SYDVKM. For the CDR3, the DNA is TGTGCCAGCATCTTTAGCGGGAGTTACAATGAGCAGTTCTTC. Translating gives CASIFSGSYNEQFF.

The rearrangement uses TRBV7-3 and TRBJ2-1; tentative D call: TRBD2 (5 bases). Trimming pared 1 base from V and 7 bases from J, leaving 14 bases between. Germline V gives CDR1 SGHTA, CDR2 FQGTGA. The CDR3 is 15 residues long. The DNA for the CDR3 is TGTGCCAGCAGCTTAAGGCTAGCATCGAGGAATGAGCAGTTCTTC. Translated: CASSLRLASRNEQFF.

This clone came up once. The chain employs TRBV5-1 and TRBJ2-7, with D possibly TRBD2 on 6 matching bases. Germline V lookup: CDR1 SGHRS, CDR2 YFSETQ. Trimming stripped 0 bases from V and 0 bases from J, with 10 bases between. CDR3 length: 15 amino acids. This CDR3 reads CASSLGGRTSYEQYF. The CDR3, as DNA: TGCGCCAGCAGCTTGGGGGGGAGGACCTCCTACGAGCAGTACTTC.